This TCR beta chain was documented in a study of CXCR3-negative and CXCR3-positive naive CD8 T cells. Findings and limits, study-wide: No difference in surface CD5 was seen between naive subsets, and TCR strength was inferred from TRB CDR3 properties. More hydrophobic TRB CDR3s were found in CXCR3-positive naive cells than in CXCR3-negative naive cells. Memory CD8+ cells showed much lower diversity, while both naive subsets were comparably high.

Each TRB cDNA library was prepared by 5' RACE (with UMI labels). For each CDR3 protein, TCRdb gives one entry from its re-call of the 5' RACE reads, without DNA. The sample has around 95,000 distinct CDR3 sequences. The CDR3 has 14 amino acids. Germline CDR1 reads DFQATT; CDR2 reads SNEGSKA (reference sequence). The sorting of each CD8+ T cell subset was done in triplicate, at approximately 310,000 cells each. A note on this clonotype: Its antigen is unidentified.

The clonotype originates from a human donor in good health. Some clones in this sample may be carry-over from other donors' samples. The J gene is TRBJ2-3, the V gene TRBV20-1; lacking DNA, the TRBD1 call made by TCRdb goes unchecked. Sequencing input: naive CXCR3+ CD8+ T cells from blood. Indicated subset: CD45RO-CCR7+CD27+CD95- naive CD8+ T cells expressing CXCR3 (TNR3+). CDR3 sequence reads: CSASGQGSTDTQYF.